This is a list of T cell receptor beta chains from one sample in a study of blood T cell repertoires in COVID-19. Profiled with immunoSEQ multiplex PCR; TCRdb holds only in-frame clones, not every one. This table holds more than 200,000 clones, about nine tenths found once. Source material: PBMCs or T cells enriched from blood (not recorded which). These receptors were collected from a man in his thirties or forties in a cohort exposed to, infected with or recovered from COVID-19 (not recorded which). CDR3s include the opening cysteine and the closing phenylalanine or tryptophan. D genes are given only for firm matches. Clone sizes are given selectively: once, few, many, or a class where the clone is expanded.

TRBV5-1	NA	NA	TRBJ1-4	TGCGCCAGCAGCTGGGGGCGTTATAATGAAAAACTGTTTTTT	CASSWGRYNEKLFF
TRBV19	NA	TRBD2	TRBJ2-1	TGTGCCAGTAGTAGGGTCGGCGGGAGGGCTGGCAATGAGCAGTTCTTC	CASSRVGGRAGNEQFF
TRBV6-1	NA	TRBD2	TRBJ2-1	TGTGCCAGCAGTGAAGAGACTAGCGGAAGATACAATGAGCAGTTCTTC	CASSEETSGRYNEQFF
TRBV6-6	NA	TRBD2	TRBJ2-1	TGTGCCAGCTTAAGCGGGAGAGTGAATGAGCAGTTCTTC	CASLSGRVNEQFF
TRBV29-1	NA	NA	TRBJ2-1	TGCAGCGTTGAAGTAAATTTGGGTCAGGGTGAGCAGTTCTTC	CSVEVNLGQGEQFF
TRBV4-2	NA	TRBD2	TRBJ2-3	TGTGCCAGCAGCCAAGGGCTAGCGGGATTGGATACGCAGTATTTT	CASSQGLAGLDTQYF
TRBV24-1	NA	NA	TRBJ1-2	TGTGCCACCAGTCCAACCGGGGGGGCGAGGGGCTACACCTTC	CATSPTGGARGYTF
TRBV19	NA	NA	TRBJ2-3	TGTGCCAGTAGTAAACAGGAGGGGGATACGCAGTATTTT	CASSKQEGDTQYF
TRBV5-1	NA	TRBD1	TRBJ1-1	TGCGCCAGCAGCTTGGACAGGGGAAATACTGAAGCTTTCTTT	CASSLDRGNTEAFF
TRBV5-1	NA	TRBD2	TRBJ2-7	TGCGCCAGCAGCTTAACTAGCGGGACGGGCCTCGAGCAGTACTTC	CASSLTSGTGLEQYF
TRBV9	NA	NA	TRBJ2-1	TGTGCCAGTCAGCGCGGCAATGAGCAGTTCTTC	CASQRGNEQFF
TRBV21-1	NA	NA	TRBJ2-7	TGTGCCAGCAGCAACCTATCCGGGACTAGCGGGAGGGCCAGGTTGGACGAGCAGTACTTC	CASSNLSGTSGRARLDEQYF
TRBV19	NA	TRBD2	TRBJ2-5	TGTGCCAGTAGACTAGCGGGGACCCAGTACTTC	CASRLAGTQYF
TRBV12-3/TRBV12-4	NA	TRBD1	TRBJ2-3	TGTGCCAGCAGTCCGGACAGGGCGCATACGCAGTATTTT	CASSPDRAHTQYF
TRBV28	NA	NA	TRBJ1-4	TGTGCCAGCAGCTCGGCCGCGGGGAATGAAAAACTGTTTTTT	CASSSAAGNEKLFF
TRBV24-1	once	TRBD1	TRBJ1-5	TGTGCCACCAGAGGACAGGGGAGCAATCAGCCCCAGCATTTT	CATRGQGSNQPQHF
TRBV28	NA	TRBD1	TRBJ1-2	TGTGCCAGCAGTTTATCCAGGGGGCAGGATGGCTACACCTTC	CASSLSRGQDGYTF
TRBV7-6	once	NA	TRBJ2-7	TGTGCCAGCAGCCCGAGGGAGTTCACCTACGAGCAGTACTTC	CASSPREFTYEQYF
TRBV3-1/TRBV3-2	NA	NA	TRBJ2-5	TGTGCCAGCAGCCAATACCTGACAGGATTGTTGCAGACCCAGTACTTC	CASSQYLTGLLQTQYF
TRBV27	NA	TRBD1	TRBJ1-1	TGTGCCAGCAGTTCCCGACAGGGAACTGAAGCTTTCTTT	CASSSRQGTEAFF
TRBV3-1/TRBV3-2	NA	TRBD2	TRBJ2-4	TGTGCCAGCAGCGCCAAGGCTGGGCCGGGAGGAGGCGTGGGCAAAAACATTCAGTACTTC	CASSAKAGPGGGVGKNIQYF
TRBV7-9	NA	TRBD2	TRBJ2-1	TGTGCCAGCAGCTCCTCTCAGCTAGCGGGGACCTACAATGAGCAGTTCTTC	CASSSSQLAGTYNEQFF
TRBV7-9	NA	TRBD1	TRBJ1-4	TGTGCCAGCAGTCGTCCGGGACAGGGGGTCGGTGAAAAACTGTTTTTT	CASSRPGQGVGEKLFF
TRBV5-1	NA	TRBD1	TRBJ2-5	TGCGCCAGCAGCTTGGGACAGGGGGAAGAGACCCAGTACTTC	CASSLGQGEETQYF
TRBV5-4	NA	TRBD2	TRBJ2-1	TGTGCCAGCAGCTCAAAATCTAGCGGGTCCAATGAGCAGTTCTTC	CASSSKSSGSNEQFF
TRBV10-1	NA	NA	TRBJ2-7	TGCGCCAGCAGTGGGGGGACACCCTACGAGCAGTACTTC	CASSGGTPYEQYF
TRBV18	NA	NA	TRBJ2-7	TGTGCCAGCTCACCACCCCACTCCTACGAGCAGTACTTC	CASSPPHSYEQYF
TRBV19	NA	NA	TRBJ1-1	TGTGCCAGTAGTAAGGGACTCACCATGAACACTGAAGCTTTCTTT	CASSKGLTMNTEAFF
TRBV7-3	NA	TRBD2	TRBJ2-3	TGTGCCAGCAGTCCTAGCGGGAGGGGGAGAGATACGCAGTATTTT	CASSPSGRGRDTQYF